This T cell receptor (beta chain) was sequenced in a study of cytomegalovirus exposure and HLA in healthy donors. About the study: Most donors, 81% of approximately 400 genotyped, fell in the Caucasian-associated ancestry cluster.

J was trimmed by 2 bases and V by 9 bases; bases with no gene match: 6. CDR3 length equals 13 residues. The germline gives CDR1 SGHRS, CDR2 YFSETQ. PCR employed 60 Vbeta and 13 Jbeta primers. The assay was immunoSEQ multiplex PCR, and TCRdb's table has in-frame clones only and misses some. This sample has 150,000 or so clones, with approximately 74% found just once. Whole-study results and caveats: By a later analysis, the bulk of CMV-associated TCR beta chains appeared HLA-restricted. Most TCR sequences showed up rarely, but some public TCRs showed up in many donors.

Only one count was recorded for this clone. The antigen remains unidentified. The TCR comes from a man aged 30-40 years in good health and CMV-seronegative. Sequencing was carried out using PBMCs. The chain links TRBV5-1 to TRBJ2-3; the match to TRBD2 covers 7 bases. This CDR3 is CATREAYTDTQYF. The DNA for the CDR3 is TGCGCCACCCGGGAGGCGTACACAGATACGCAGTATTTT.